This record concerns one TCR beta chain sequence. Its antigen is still unknown. With V trimmed by 5 bases and J by 0 bases, 7 bases remained unmatched. The germline gives CDR1 DFQATT, CDR2 SNEGSKA (reference sequence). CDR3 length: 17 amino acids. The data are from a study of T cells after yellow fever vaccination. Study background: Fractions of limited cellularity were prepared by means of SMART-Seq v4 Ultra Low Input. Findings of the study overall: The study found a weaker secondary response that peaked faster, day 5 versus 15. Overlap between CD4 and CD8 compartments was detected for a small share of clonotypes.

TCR cDNA, made by 5'RACE template switching, carried an added universal primer site and UMIs. TCRdb re-called the 5' RACE reads through MiXCR, storing one row per CDR3 protein. The sample includes roughly 330,000 distinct CDR3 sequences, about 6.9% of them seen just once. Sequenced here: PBMCs, sampled roughly 45 days after the first yellow fever vaccination. The origin of this receptor is a man aged 18 to 30 who received the YFV17D yellow fever vaccine. V is TRBV20-1 and J is TRBJ2-6; 10 positions match TRBD2. CDR3 bases: TGCAGTGCTCATACTAGCGGGGTGCCCTCTGGGGCCAACGTCCTGACTTTC. Its protein is CSAHTSGVPSGANVLTF.